This TCR beta chain comes out of a study of blood T cell repertoires in COVID-19. The CDR3 is 15 residues long. The germline V gene encodes CDR1 MGHDK and CDR2 SYGVNS. The V gene lost 1 base and the J gene lost 6 bases, with 12 bases spanning the gap. As processed by the authors: Reference gene primer amplification gave nucleated cell count estimates. Measured with immunoSEQ multiplex PCR; TCRdb has only the in-frame clones, and not every one. V, J and clone size are those of that table, while D and trimming were read from the DNA. The sample contains 300,000 to 400,000 clones, just over 85% of which appear only once. Everyone who took part was 18 to 89 years old, and they came from fewer than 25 US areas.

Specimen: PBMCs or T cells enriched from blood (not recorded which). This chain links TRBV25-1 with TRBJ1-4; TRBD1 is a possible D gene (5 bases). The source of this sequence is a woman in her 40s with acute COVID-19. In nucleotides, the CDR3 is TGTGCCAGCAGTGAATTCTGGGGCAAGGATGAAAAACTGTTTTTT. Translated, it gives CASSEFWGKDEKLFF.